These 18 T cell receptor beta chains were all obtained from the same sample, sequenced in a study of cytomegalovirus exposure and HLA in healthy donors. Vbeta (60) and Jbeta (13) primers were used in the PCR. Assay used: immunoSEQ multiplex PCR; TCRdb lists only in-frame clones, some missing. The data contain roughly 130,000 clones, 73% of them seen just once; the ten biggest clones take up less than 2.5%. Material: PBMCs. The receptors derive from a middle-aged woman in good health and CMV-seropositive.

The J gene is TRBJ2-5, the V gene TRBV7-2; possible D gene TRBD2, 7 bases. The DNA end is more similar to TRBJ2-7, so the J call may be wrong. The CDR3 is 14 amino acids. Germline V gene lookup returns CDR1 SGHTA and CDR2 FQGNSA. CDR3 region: CASSHEGGDYEQYF. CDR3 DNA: TGTGCCAGCAGCCACGAGGGGGGGGACTACGAGCAGTACTTC.

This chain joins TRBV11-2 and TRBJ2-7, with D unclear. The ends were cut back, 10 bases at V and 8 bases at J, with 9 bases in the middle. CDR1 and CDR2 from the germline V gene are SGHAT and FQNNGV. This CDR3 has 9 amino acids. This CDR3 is CATGPQQYF. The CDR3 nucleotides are TGTGCCACAGGTCCCCAGCAGTACTTC.

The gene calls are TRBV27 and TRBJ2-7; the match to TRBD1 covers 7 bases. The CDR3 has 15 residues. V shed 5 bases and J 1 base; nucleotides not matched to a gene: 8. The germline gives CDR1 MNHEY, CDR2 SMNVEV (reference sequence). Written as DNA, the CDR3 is TGTGCCAGCAGTCTAACAGGGGCGACTTCCTACGAGCAGTACTTC. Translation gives CASSLTGATSYEQYF.

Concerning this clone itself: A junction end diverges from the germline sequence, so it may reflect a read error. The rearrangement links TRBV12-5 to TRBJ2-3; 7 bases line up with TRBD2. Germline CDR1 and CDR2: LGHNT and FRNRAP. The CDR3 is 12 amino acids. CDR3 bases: TGTGCTAGTGGCCCGGGGGGTGCGGGAACTGATTTT. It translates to CASGPGGAGTDF.

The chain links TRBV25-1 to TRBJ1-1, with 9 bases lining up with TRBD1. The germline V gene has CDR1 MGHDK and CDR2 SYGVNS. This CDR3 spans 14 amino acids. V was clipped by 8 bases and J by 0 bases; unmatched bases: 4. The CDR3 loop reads CASDGQGMNTEAFF. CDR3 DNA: TGTGCCAGCGATGGACAGGGGATGAACACTGAAGCTTTCTTT.

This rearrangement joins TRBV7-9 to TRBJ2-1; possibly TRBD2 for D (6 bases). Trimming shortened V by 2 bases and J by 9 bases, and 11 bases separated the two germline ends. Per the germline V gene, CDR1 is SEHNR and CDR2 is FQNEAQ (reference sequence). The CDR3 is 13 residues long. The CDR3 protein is CASSLTGVGEQFF. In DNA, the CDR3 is TGTGCCAGCAGCTTAACGGGAGTTGGTGAGCAGTTCTTC.

The CDR3 nucleotides are TGTGCCAGCAGTTTCGGCCGAATGGGTAGTCCAGGCGAAAAACTGTTTTTT. This codes for CASSFGRMGSPGEKLFF. The V and J genes are TRBV7-9 and TRBJ1-4; no clear D. Germline CDR1 is SEHNR and CDR2 is FQNEAQ (reference sequence). The CDR3 covers 17 residues. V lost 6 bases, J lost 8 bases, and 25 bases lay in between. The full variable domain, in which reference TRBV7-9 and TRBJ1-4 provide the parts outside the CDR3, is DTGVSQNPRHKITKRGQNVTFRCDPISEHNRLYWYRQTLGQGPEFLTYFQNEAQLEKSRLLSDRFSAERPKGSFSTLEIQRTEQGDSAMYLCASSFGRMGSPGEKLFFGSGTQLSVL.

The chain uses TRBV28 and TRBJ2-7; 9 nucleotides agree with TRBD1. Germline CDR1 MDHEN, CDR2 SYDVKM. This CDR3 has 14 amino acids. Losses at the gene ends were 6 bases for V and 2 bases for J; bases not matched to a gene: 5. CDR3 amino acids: CASRRTGVPYEQYF. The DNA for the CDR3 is TGTGCCAGCAGGAGGACAGGGGTCCCCTACGAGCAGTACTTC.

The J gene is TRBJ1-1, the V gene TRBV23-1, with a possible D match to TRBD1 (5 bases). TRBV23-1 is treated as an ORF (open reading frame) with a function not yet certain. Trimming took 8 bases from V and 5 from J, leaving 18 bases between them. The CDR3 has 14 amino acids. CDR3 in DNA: TGCGCCAGCTGGGTCCCCAACCGGGGGACTGAAGCTTTCTTT. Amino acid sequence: CASWVPNRGTEAFF.

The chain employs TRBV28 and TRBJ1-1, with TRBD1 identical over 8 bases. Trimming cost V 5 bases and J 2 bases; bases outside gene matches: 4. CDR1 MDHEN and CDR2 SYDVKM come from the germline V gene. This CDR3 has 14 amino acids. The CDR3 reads CASSGTGGNTEAFF. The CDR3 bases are TGTGCCAGCAGTGGAACAGGGGGAAACACTGAAGCTTTCTTT. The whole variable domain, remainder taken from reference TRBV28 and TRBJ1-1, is DVKVTQSSRYLVKRTGEKVFLECVQDMDHENMFWYRQDPGLGLRLIYFSYDVKMKEKGDIPEGYSVSREKKERFSLILESASTNQTSMYLCASSGTGGNTEAFFGQGTRLTVV.

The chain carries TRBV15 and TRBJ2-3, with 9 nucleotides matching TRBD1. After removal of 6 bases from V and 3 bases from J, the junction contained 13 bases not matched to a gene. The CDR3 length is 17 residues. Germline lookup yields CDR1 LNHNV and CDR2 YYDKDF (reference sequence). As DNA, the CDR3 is TGTGCCACCAGGAACCCTCGAGGACAGGGGAGGACAGATACGCAGTATTTT. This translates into CATRNPRGQGRTDTQYF.

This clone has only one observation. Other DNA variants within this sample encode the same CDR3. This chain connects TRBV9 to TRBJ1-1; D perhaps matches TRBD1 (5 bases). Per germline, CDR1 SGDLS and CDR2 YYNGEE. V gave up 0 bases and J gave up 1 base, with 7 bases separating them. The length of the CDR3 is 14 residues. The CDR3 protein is CASSVAQGNTEAFF. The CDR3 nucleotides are TGTGCCAGCAGCGTAGCGCAGGGGAACACTGAAGCTTTCTTT.

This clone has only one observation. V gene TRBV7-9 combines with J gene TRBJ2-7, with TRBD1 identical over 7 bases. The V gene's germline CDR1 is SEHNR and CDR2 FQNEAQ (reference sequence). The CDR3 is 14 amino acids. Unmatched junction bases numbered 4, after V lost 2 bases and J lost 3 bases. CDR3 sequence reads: CASSLNHRGYEQYF. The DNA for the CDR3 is TGTGCCAGCAGCTTAAACCACAGGGGCTACGAGCAGTACTTC.

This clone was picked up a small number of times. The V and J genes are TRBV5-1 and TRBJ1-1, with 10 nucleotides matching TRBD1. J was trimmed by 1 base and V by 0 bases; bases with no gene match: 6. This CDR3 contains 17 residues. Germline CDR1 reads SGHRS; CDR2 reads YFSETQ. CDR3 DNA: TGCGCCAGCAGCTTGGGACAGGGGGCTTCGTCGAACACTGAAGCTTTCTTT. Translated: CASSLGQGASSNTEAFF.

CDR3 DNA: TGCAGGGTACAGGGGGGTTCTGAAGCTTTCTTT. Encoded protein: CRVQGGSEAFF. The chain couples TRBV20-1 to TRBJ1-1; 8 bases fit TRBD1. CDR1 DFQATT and CDR2 SNEGSKA come from the germline V gene (reference sequence). The CDR3 loop spans 11 amino acids.

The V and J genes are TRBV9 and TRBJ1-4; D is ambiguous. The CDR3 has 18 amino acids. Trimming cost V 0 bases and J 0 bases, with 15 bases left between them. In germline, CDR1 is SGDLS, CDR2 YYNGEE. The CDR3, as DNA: TGTGCCAGCAGCGTAGCCCCGCACAGCCCAACAACTAATGAAAAACTGTTTTTT. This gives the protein CASSVAPHSPTTNEKLFF.

The CDR3 here is CASSLGGIPSDTQYF. The CDR3 bases are TGCGCCAGCAGCTTGGGCGGGATCCCTTCAGATACGCAGTATTTT. V gene TRBV5-1 combines with J gene TRBJ2-3; D might be TRBD2 (6 bases). The CDR3 spans 15 residues. V lost 0 bases and J lost 4, with 12 bases in between. Looked up from germline, CDR1 is SGHRS and CDR2 is YFSETQ.

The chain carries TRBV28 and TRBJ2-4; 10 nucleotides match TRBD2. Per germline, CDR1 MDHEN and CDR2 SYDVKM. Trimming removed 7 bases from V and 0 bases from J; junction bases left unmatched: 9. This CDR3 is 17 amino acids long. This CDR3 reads CASTPRGLAVAKNIQYF. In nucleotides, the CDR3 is TGTGCCAGCACTCCCAGAGGACTAGCGGTAGCCAAAAACATTCAGTACTTC.